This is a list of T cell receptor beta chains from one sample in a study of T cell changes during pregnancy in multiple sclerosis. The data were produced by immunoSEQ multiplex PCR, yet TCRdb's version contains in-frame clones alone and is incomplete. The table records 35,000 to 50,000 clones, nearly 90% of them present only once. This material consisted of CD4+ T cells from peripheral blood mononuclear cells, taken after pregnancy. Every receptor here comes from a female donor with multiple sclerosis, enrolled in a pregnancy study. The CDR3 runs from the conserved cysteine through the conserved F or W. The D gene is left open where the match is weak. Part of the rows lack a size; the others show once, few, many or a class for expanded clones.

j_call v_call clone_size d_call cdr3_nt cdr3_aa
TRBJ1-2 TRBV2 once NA TGTGCCAGCTCACCGCGTACCTATGGCTACACCTTC CASSPRTYGYTF
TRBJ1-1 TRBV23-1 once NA TGCGCCAGCAGTCAATCGAGGGTAGGGGGTGAAGCTTTCTTT CASSQSRVGGEAFF
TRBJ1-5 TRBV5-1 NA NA TGCGCCAGCAGTAAGAGGCCAGCCAGTGTCAATCAGCCCCAGCATTTT CASSKRPASVNQPQHF
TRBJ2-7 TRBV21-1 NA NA TGTGCCAGCACGGAGGGACAGGACCGGAGCTCCTACGAGCAGTACTTC CASTEGQDRSSYEQYF
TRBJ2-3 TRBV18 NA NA TGTGCCAGCTCAGGGGGACACGGCATTAGCACAGATACGCAGTATTTT CASSGGHGISTDTQYF
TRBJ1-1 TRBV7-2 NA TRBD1 TGTGCCAGCAGCGCACGGGACAGGGGAAGGGTAGCTTTCTTT CASSARDRGRVAFF
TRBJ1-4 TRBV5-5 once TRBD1 TGTGCCAGCAGCATAGGGGGCACTAATGAAAAACTGTTTTTT CASSIGGTNEKLFF
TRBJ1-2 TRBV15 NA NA TGTGCCACCAGCAGAGGGGGGCGGGGGCCCGGCTACACCTTC CATSRGGRGPGYTF
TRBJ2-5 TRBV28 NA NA TGTGCCAGCAGTTTCCGGGAGACCCAGTACTTC CASSFRETQYF
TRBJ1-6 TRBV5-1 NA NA TGCGCCAGCAGCTCGAGCTCCTATAATTCACCCCTCCACTTT CASSSSSYNSPLHF
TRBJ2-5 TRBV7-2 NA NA TGTGCCAGCAGCTCTAATCGGGGGAAAGAGACCCAGTACTTC CASSSNRGKETQYF
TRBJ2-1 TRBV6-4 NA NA TGTGCCAGCTCCTACTCGCAACTAGCCGTCTACAATGAGCAGTTCTTC CASSYSQLAVYNEQFF
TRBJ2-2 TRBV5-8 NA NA TGTGCCAGCAGCCCCCAGGGGGGTTATACCGGGGAGCTGTTTTTT CASSPQGGYTGELFF
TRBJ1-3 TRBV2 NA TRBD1 TGTGCCACCACCTCCCGACAGGGTTTATCAGGAAACACCATATATTTT CATTSRQGLSGNTIYF
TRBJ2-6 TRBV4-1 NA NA TGCGCCAGCAGCCAAGAGGGGGCAGCGGGGGCCAACGTCCTGACTTTC CASSQEGAAGANVLTF
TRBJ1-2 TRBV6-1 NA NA TGTGCCAGCAGTGAAGTCCGGACAACCAACTATGGCTACACCTTC CASSEVRTTNYGYTF
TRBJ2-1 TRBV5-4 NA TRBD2 TGTGCCAGCAGCCGGACTAGCGGGGGGGATAACTCCTACAATGAGCAGTTCTTC CASSRTSGGDNSYNEQFF
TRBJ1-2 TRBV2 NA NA TGTGCCAGCAGTGGGGACAAAATCTATGGCTACACCTTC CASSGDKIYGYTF
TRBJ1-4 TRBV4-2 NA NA TGTGCCAGCAGCCAAGTGTCGAACTCGGGGGGGGAACTGTTTTTT CASSQVSNSGGELFF
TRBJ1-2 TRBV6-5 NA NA TGTGCCAGCAGTTACGACGTGGGCAAACACTATGGCTACACCTTC CASSYDVGKHYGYTF
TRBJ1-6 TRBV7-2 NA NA TGTGCCAGCAGCTTAGTAGTGGTCTATAATTCACCCCTCCACTTT CASSLVVVYNSPLHF
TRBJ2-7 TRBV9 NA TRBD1 TGTGCCAGCAGCGTACGAGGGGACCAGGGGGTCTACGAGCAGTACTTC CASSVRGDQGVYEQYF
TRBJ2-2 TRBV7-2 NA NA TGTGCCAGCAGCTTGCTCAGCGGGGAGCTGTTTTTT CASSLLSGELFF
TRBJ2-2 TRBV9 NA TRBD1 TGTGCCAGCAGCGTACTTTCAGGGGGTGGTTTTAACACCGGGGAGCTGTTTTTT CASSVLSGGGFNTGELFF
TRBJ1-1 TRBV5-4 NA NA TGTGCCAGCAGCTTGGAAGGAGGGCGAGGGACTGAAGCTTTCTTT CASSLEGGRGTEAFF
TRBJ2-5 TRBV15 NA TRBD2 TGTGCCACCAGCAGAGACGGGGGGCAAGAGACCCAGTACTTC CATSRDGGQETQYF
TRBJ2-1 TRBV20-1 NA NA TGCAGTGCTATCATCAATGAGCAGTTCTTC CSAIINEQFF
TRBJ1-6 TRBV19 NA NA TGTGCCAGTAGTATTACTGCGAATTCACCCCTCCACTTT CASSITANSPLHF
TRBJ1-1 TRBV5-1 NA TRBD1 TGCGCCAGCAGCCGACAGGGGTCCACACGAAAGAACACTGAAGCTTTCTTT CASSRQGSTRKNTEAFF
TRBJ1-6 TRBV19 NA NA TGTGCCAGTGGACTGAGGAATTCACCCCTCCACTTT CASGLRNSPLHF
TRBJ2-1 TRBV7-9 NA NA TGTGCCAGCAGCTTAAATGGGGGGAATGAGCAGTTCTTC CASSLNGGNEQFF
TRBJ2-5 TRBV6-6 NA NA TGTGCCAGCAGCACCCCGGACAGAGAACAAGAGACCCAGTACTTC CASSTPDREQETQYF
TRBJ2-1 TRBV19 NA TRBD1 TGTGCCAGTACCTCGACAGGGGCGCGGAATGAGCAGTTCTTC CASTSTGARNEQFF
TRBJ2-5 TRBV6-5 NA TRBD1 TGTGCCAGCAGTTACACGACAGGGGGCGAAGAGACCCAGTACTTC CASSYTTGGEETQYF
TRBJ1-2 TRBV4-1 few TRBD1 TGCGCCAGCAGCCAAGACGGGACAGTGAGAACTAACTATGGCTACACCTTC CASSQDGTVRTNYGYTF
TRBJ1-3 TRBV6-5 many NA TGTGCCAGCAGTTACAGGGGGGGAAACACCATATATTTT CASSYRGGNTIYF
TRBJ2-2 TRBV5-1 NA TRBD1 TGCGCCAGCAGCTGGGGGGACAGGGCAGCCACCGGGGAGCTGTTTTTT CASSWGDRAATGELFF
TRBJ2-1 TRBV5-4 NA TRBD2 TGTGCCAGCAGCTTGGGAGGGGCGGGAGGCACCTACAATGAGCAGTTCTTC CASSLGGAGGTYNEQFF
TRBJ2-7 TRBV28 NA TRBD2 TGTGCCAGCAGTTTAGGAGCGGGGGGGCTCTACGAGCAGTACTTC CASSLGAGGLYEQYF
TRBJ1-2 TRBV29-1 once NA TGCAGCGTTTACCTTCCGGGGGACCTCTATGGCTACACCTTC CSVYLPGDLYGYTF
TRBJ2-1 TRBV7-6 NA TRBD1 TGTGCCAGCAGTTCGACAGGGGCCTACTCCTACAATGAGCAGTTCTTC CASSSTGAYSYNEQFF
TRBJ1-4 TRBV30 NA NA TGTGCCTGGAGCCCACTAAGCCCTCCAACTAATGAAAAACTGTTTTTT CAWSPLSPPTNEKLFF
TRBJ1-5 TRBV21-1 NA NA TGTGCCAGCAGCTCTAGGCCACACAGTGAGGGCCCTCAGCCCCAGCATTTT CASSSRPHSEGPQPQHF
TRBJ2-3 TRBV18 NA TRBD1 TGTGCCAGCTCACCGTCCGGGACAGAAGATACGCAGTATTTT CASSPSGTEDTQYF
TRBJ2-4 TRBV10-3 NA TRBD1 TGTGCCATCAGTGAAACCGGGACAGGGATGGCCAAAAACATTCAGTACTTC CAISETGTGMAKNIQYF
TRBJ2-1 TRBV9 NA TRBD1 TGTGCCAGCAGCGTAGCCGGGACAGGGGGCTCCAATGAGCAGTTCTTC CASSVAGTGGSNEQFF
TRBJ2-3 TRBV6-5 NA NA TGTGCCAGCAGGCGGTACGATACGCAGTATTTT CASRRYDTQYF
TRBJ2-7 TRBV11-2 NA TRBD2 TGTGCCAGCAGCTCCTTTCTGACTAGCGGGGGATACGAGCAGTACTTC CASSSFLTSGGYEQYF
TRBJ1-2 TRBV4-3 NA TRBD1 TGCGCCAGCAGCCAGCTCACCGGGACAGATACCATCTATGGTGGCTACACCTTC CASSQLTGTDTIYGGYTF
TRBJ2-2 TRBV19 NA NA TGTGCCAGTACTTGGGCGGGACCCTATTCAAGCACCGGGGAGCTGTTTTTT CASTWAGPYSSTGELFF
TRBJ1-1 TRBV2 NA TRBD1 TGTGCCAGCAGTGAACAGGGGGCGTGGAACACTGAAGCTTTCTTT CASSEQGAWNTEAFF
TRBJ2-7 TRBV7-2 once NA TGTGCCAGCAGCTTAGACCAACTAGGGCAGTACTTC CASSLDQLGQYF